Presented here are 12 T cell receptor beta chains from one specimen sequenced in a study of blood T cell repertoires in COVID-19. Measured with immunoSEQ multiplex PCR; TCRdb has only the in-frame clones, and not every one. This sample has around 97,000 clones; approximately 84% occur once, and the top ten carry about 10%. Sequenced input: peripheral blood. These receptors were collected from a man in his 70s with acute or convalescent COVID-19.

As DNA, the CDR3 is TGTGCCAGCAGCCTCTCTCACAGGGGCCGCGAGCAGTACTTC. Its translation: CASSLSHRGREQYF. V and J are TRBV14 and TRBJ2-7; TRBD1 matches 7 bases. Germline V gene lookup returns CDR1 SGHDN and CDR2 FVKESK. CDR3 length equals 14 residues. The junction had 9 bases not matched to a gene; V was cut back by 4 bases and J by 6 bases.

The V gene is TRBV27, the J gene TRBJ1-6; 8 bases fit TRBD1. J lost 7 bases, V lost 5 bases, and 10 bases had no gene match. Germline CDR1 and CDR2: MNHEY and SMNVEV (reference sequence). The CDR3 has 16 amino acids. CDR3 sequence reads: CASSQILDRVNSPLHF. The CDR3 nucleotides read TGTGCCAGCAGTCAGATCCTGGACAGGGTCAATTCACCCCTCCACTTT.

The rearrangement uses TRBV7-3 and TRBJ1-2, with 7 bases aligning to TRBD1. The germline CDR1 and CDR2 sequences are SGHTA and FQGTGA. The CDR3 length is 13 residues. The trim removed 0 bases at V and 8 bases at J, leaving 3 bases unmatched. The CDR3, as DNA: TGTGCCAGCAGCTTAACGACAGGGTACGGCTACACCTTC. Protein product: CASSLTTGYGYTF.

The chain has TRBV15 and TRBJ2-2, with TRBD1 matching 9 bases. The J segment lost 5 bases and the V segment lost 2 bases, leaving 15 bases of the junction unmatched. The CDR3 is made up of 19 amino acids. Germline CDR1 LNHNV, CDR2 YYDKDF (reference sequence). In nucleotides, the CDR3 is TGTGCCACCAGCAGATCACACTTAGGCTTGGGACAGGGTACCGGGGAGCTGTTTTTT. Protein: CATSRSHLGLGQGTGELFF.

V is TRBV30 and J is TRBJ1-1; tentatively, D is TRBD1 (6 bases). Germline CDR1 is GTSNPN and CDR2 is SVGIG (reference sequence). The CDR3 has 12 amino acids. The DNA for the CDR3 is TGTGCTACCTCCCGGGAGGGGGTTGAAGCTTTCTTT. Residues: CATSREGVEAFF. Based on the CDR3 plus reference TRBV30 and TRBJ1-1, the full variable domain is SQTIHQWPATLVQPVGSPLSLECTVEGTSNPNLYWYRQAAGRGLQLLFYSVGIGQISSEVPQNLSASRPQDRQFILSSKKLLLSDSGFYLCATSREGVEAFFGQGTRLTVV.

The J gene is TRBJ2-1, the V gene TRBV5-1, with a tentative D call TRBD2 (6 bases). The CDR3 is made up of 15 amino acids. Trimming cost V 0 bases and J 7 bases, with 14 bases left between them. Germline V gene data show CDR1 as SGHRS and CDR2 as YFSETQ. The chain's CDR3 is CASSLESWGRNEQFF. For the CDR3, the DNA is TGCGCCAGCAGCTTGGAATCCTGGGGGAGGAATGAGCAGTTCTTC.

The V call is TRBV5-1, the J call TRBJ1-4; TRBD1 agrees at 7 bases. With V trimmed by 5 bases and J by 5 bases, 6 bases remained unmatched. This CDR3 comprises 14 residues. From germline, CDR1 is SGHRS and CDR2 YFSETQ. Here the CDR3 DNA reads TGCGCCAGCAGTTTCGGGACAGCAAATGAAAAACTGTTTTTT. Protein: CASSFGTANEKLFF.

V is TRBV6-5 and J is TRBJ1-6; unclear D gene. In germline, CDR1 is MNHEY, CDR2 SVGAGI. V lost 10 bases and J lost 9, with 13 bases in between. CDR3 length equals 12 residues. The DNA of the CDR3 is TGTGCCATTCTGGAAGAGGGTTCACCCCTCCACTTT. As protein: CAILEEGSPLHF.

The chain carries TRBV20-1 and TRBJ2-7; D is uncertain. The V end lost 6 bases, the J end lost 6 bases, and 12 bases lay between the germline ends. The CDR3 is made up of 11 amino acids. Germline CDR1 and CDR2: DFQATT and SNEGSKA (reference sequence). The CDR3 here is CSAGRLPEQYF. DNA for the CDR3: TGCAGTGCCGGCAGGTTGCCCGAGCAGTACTTC.

There are a few counts of this clone. The V gene is TRBV2, the J gene TRBJ1-2; no clear D. Germline V CDR1 and CDR2: SNHLY, FYNNEI. The CDR3 consists of 12 residues. V gave up 2 bases and J gave up 12 bases, with 13 bases separating them. For the CDR3, the DNA is TGTGCCAGCAGTGAAAAGTGGAGATCTCACACCTTC. This gives the protein CASSEKWRSHTF.

The rearrangement joins TRBV3-1 (or the pseudogene TRBV3-2) to TRBJ1-2; TRBD1 matches at 8 bases. This CDR3 has 15 amino acids. The J segment lost 6 bases and the V segment lost 0 bases, leaving 6 bases of the junction unmatched. Germline CDR1 and CDR2: LGHDT and YNNKEL (reference sequence). CDR3 DNA: TGTGCCAGCAGCCAAGAGGACAGGGCGGCAAATGGCTACACCTTC. It codes for CASSQEDRAANGYTF.

The chain uses TRBV5-8 and TRBJ2-1, with TRBD1 identical over 11 bases. The CDR3 is 17 residues long. Looked up from germline, CDR1 is SGHTS and CDR2 is YDEGEE. Trimming cost V 7 bases and J 3 bases; bases outside gene matches: 12. The CDR3 reads CASGRDRGSTIYNEQFF. Here the CDR3 DNA reads TGTGCCAGCGGGCGGGACAGGGGGTCGACAATCTACAATGAGCAGTTCTTC.